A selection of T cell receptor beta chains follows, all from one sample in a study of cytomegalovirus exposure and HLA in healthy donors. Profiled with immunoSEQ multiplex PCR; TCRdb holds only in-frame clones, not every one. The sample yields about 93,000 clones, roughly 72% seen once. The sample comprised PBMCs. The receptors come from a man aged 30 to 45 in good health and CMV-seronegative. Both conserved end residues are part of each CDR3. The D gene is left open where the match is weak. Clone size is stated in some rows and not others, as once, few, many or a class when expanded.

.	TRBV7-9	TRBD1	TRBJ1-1	CASSRDRGNMNTEAFF	TGTGCCAGCAGCCGGGACAGGGGGAACATGAACACTGAAGCTTTCTTT
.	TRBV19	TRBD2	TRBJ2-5	CASSIGTSGISKETQYF	TGTGCCAGTAGTATAGGGACTAGCGGGATCAGCAAGGAGACCCAGTACTTC
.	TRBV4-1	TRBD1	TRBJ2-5	CASSQEGTGTGMGTQYF	TGCGCCAGCAGCCAAGAAGGAACCGGGACAGGGATGGGGACCCAGTACTTC
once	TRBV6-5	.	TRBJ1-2	CASSSDRHKHNYGYTF	TGTGCCAGCAGTTCCGACAGGCACAAGCATAACTATGGCTACACCTTC
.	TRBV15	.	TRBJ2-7	CVTSSSPQDSYEQYF	TGTGTCACCAGCTCATCCCCCCAGGACTCCTACGAGCAGTACTTC
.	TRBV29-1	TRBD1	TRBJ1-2	CSVGGGQADYGYTF	TGCAGCGTTGGAGGGGGACAGGCGGACTATGGCTACACCTTC
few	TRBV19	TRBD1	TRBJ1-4	CASRYRGNEKLFF	TGTGCCAGTAGGTACAGGGGGAATGAAAAACTGTTTTTT
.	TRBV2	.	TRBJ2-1	CASSTDRSSYNEQFF	TGTGCCAGCAGTACCGACAGAAGCTCCTACAATGAGCAGTTCTTC
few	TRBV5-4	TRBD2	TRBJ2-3	CASSPGGGGTDTQYF	TGTGCCAGCAGCCCTGGGGGGGGTGGCACAGATACGCAGTATTTT
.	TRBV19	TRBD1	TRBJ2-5	CASSNRGLETQYF	TGTGCCAGTAGTAACAGGGGGCTGGAGACCCAGTACTTC
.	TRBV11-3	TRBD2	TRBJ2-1	CASSLSSGEHNEQFF	TGTGCCAGCAGCTTAAGTAGCGGGGAACACAATGAGCAGTTCTTC
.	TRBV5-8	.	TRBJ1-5	CASSRQNQPQHF	TGTGCCAGCAGCCGACAGAATCAGCCCCAGCATTTT
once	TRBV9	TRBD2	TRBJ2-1	CASSSSGLAGNEQFF	TGTGCCAGCAGCTCCTCGGGACTAGCGGGTAATGAGCAGTTCTTC
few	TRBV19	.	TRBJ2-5	CASSEGGAWETQYF	TGTGCCAGTAGTGAGGGGGGGGCTTGGGAGACCCAGTACTTC
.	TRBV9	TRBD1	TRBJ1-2	CASSPGQGAGGYTF	TGTGCCAGCAGCCCGGGACAGGGGGCGGGGGGCTACACCTTC
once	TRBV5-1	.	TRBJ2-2	CASSLTDSIPGELFF	TGCGCCAGCAGCTTGACAGACAGTATCCCCGGGGAGCTGTTTTTT
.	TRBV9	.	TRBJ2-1	CASSVSILGSGDEQFF	TGTGCCAGCAGCGTATCTATTTTGGGCAGCGGCGATGAGCAGTTCTTC
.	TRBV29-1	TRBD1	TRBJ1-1	CSGRTGTAMNTEAFF	TGCAGCGGCAGAACCGGGACAGCGATGAACACTGAAGCTTTCTTT
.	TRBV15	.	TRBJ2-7	CATSSDPRGTYEQYF	TGTGCCACCAGCAGTGACCCCAGGGGTACATACGAGCAGTACTTC
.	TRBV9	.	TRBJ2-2	CASSAPQTDLNTGELFF	TGTGCCAGCAGCGCACCCCAGACAGATCTGAACACCGGGGAGCTGTTTTTT
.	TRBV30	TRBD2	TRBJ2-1	CAWSSSSGTRTREQFF	TGTGCCTGGAGTTCCAGTAGCGGGACAAGGACGCGTGAGCAGTTCTTC
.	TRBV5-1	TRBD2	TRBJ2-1	CASSLDLSIVAGVSNEQFF	TGCGCCAGCAGCTTGGATTTGTCAATTGTAGCGGGAGTGAGTAATGAGCAGTTCTTC
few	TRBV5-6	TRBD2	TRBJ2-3	CASSLTGTSMTDTQYF	TGTGCCAGCAGCCTTACGGGGACTAGCATGACAGATACGCAGTATTTT
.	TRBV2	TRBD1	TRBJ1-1	CASREDRAGGEAFF	TGTGCCAGCAGGGAAGACAGGGCCGGTGGTGAAGCTTTCTTT
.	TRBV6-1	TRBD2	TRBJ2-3	CASSGLAASTDTQYF	TGTGCCAGCAGCGGACTAGCGGCTAGCACAGATACGCAGTATTTT
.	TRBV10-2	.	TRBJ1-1	CASSESGGSGAFF	TGCGCCAGCAGTGAGTCGGGGGGGTCTGGGGCTTTCTTT
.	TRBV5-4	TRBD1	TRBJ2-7	CASSLGQGDEQYF	TGTGCCAGCAGCTTGGGACAGGGTGACGAGCAGTACTTC
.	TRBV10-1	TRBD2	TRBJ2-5	CASSPGLAGQETQYF	TGCGCCAGCAGCCCGGGACTAGCGGGTCAAGAGACCCAGTACTTC
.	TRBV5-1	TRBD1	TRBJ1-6	CASSVGQIHDGSYNSPLHF	TGCGCCAGCAGCGTGGGACAGATCCACGATGGCTCCTATAATTCACCCCTCCACTTT
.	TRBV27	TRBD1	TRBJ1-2	CASRRTGANYGYTF	TGTGCCAGCAGGAGGACAGGCGCTAACTATGGCTACACCTTC
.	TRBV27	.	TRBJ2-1	CASSFSYGEQFF	TGTGCCAGCAGTTTTAGCTACGGGGAGCAGTTCTTC
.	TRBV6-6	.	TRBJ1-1	CASSILGTGEAFF	TGTGCCAGCAGCATCTTAGGGACTGGTGAAGCTTTCTTT
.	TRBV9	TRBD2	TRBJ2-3	CASSVDPASGITDTQYF	TGTGCCAGCAGCGTAGACCCAGCTAGCGGGATCACAGATACGCAGTATTTT
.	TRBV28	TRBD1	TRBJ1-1	CASRPQTGLTEAFF	TGTGCCAGCAGACCCCAGACAGGGCTGACTGAAGCTTTCTTT
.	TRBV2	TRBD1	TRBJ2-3	CASSGWTGATDTQYF	TGTGCCAGCAGTGGTTGGACAGGGGCCACAGATACGCAGTATTTT
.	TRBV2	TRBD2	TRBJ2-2	CASSRGRNTGELFF	TGTGCCAGCAGTCGCGGGAGGAACACCGGGGAGCTGTTTTTT
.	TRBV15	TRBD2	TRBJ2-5	CATSRDREGTGQETQYF	TGTGCCACCAGCAGAGATCGGGAGGGGACGGGGCAAGAGACCCAGTACTTC
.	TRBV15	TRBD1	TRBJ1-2	CATSRDGTGAGYTF	TGTGCCACCAGCAGAGATGGAACAGGGGCCGGCTACACCTTC
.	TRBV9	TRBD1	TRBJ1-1	CASSEQTGIVGTEAFF	TGTGCCAGCAGCGAGCAGACAGGGATTGTGGGCACTGAAGCTTTCTTT
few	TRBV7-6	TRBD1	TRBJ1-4	CASSSGQGVTEKLFF	TGTGCCAGCAGCTCGGGACAGGGGGTTACTGAAAAACTGTTTTTT
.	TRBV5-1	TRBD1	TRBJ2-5	CASSAAGTGEETQYF	TGCGCCAGCAGCGCCGCCGGGACAGGGGAGGAGACCCAGTACTTC
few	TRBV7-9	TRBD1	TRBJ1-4	CASSFTGAWEKLFF	TGTGCCAGCAGCTTTACAGGGGCTTGGGAAAAACTGTTTTTT
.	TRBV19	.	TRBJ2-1	CASSVVRLSPYNEQFF	TGTGCCAGTAGTGTAGTGCGGCTCTCGCCCTACAATGAGCAGTTCTTC
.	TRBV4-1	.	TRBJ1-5	CASSPLGGSGFNQPQHF	TGCGCCAGCAGCCCCCTGGGGGGGTCGGGGTTCAATCAGCCCCAGCATTTT
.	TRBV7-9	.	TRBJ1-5	CASSLDRGFQPQHF	TGTGCCAGCAGCTTGGATCGGGGGTTTCAGCCCCAGCATTTT
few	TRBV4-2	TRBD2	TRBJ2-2	CASSPTGTSVDTGELFF	TGTGCCAGCAGTCCCACCGGGACTAGCGTAGACACCGGGGAGCTGTTTTTT
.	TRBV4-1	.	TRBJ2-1	CASSQTLALDYEQFF	TGCGCCAGCAGCCAGACTTTAGCTTTGGACTATGAGCAGTTCTTC